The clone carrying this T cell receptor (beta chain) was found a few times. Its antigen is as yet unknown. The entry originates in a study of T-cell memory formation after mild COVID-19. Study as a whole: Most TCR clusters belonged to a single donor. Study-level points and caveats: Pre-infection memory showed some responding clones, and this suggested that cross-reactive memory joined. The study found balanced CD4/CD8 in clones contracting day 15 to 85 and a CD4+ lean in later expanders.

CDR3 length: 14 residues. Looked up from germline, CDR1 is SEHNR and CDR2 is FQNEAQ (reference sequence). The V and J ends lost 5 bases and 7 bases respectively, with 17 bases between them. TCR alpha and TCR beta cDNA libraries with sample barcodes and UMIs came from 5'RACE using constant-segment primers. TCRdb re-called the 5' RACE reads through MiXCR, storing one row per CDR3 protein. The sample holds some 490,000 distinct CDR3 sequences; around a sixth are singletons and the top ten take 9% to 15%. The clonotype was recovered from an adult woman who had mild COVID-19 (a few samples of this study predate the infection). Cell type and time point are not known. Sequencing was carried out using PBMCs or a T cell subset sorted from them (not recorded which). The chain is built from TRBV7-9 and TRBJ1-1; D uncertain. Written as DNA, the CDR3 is TGTGCCAGCAGCCTTCTTGGCGGCGAGAGTGAAGCTTTCTTT. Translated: CASSLLGGESEAFF.